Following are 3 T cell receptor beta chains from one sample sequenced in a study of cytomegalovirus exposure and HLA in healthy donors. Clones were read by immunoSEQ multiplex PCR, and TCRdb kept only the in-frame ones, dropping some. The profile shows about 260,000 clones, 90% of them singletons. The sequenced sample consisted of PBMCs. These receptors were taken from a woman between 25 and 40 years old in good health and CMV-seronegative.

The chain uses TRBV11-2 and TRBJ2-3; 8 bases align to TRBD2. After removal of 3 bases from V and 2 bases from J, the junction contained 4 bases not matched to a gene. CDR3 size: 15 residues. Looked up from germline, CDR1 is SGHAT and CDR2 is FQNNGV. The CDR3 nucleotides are TGTGCCAGCAGCTTGGCGGGAGGCTTCACAGATACGCAGTATTTT. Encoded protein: CASSLAGGFTDTQYF.

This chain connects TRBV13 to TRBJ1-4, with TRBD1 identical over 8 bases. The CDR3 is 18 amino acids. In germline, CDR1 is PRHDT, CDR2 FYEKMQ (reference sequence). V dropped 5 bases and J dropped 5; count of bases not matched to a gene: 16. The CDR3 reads CASSQRTGSEIGNEKLFF. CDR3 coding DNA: TGTGCCAGCAGCCAGAGGACAGGGAGTGAAATTGGAAATGAAAAACTGTTTTTT.

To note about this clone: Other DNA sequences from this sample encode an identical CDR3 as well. In nucleotides, the CDR3 is TGTGCCAGCTCACCTGGCGGGAGCCCCTACGAGCAGTACTTC. Amino acid sequence: CASSPGGSPYEQYF. The V gene is TRBV18, the J gene TRBJ2-7; 7 bases map to TRBD2. CDR3 length: 14 amino acids. Germline values: CDR1 KGHSH, CDR2 LQKENI. The V segment lost 3 bases and the J segment 2 bases; nucleotides outside the gene matches: 4.